Presented here are 30 T cell receptor beta chains from one specimen sequenced in a study of T cell responses to AZD1222 COVID-19 vaccine. Assay used: immunoSEQ multiplex PCR; TCRdb lists only in-frame clones, some missing. The sample records around 120,000 clones, approximately 86% being singletons. The specimen comprised peripheral blood, sampled on day 0 of AZD1222 vaccination. The source is an adult in good health.

The chain is built from TRBV5-1 and TRBJ2-1, with TRBD2 matching 9 bases. Germline assignment: CDR1 SGHRS and CDR2 YFSETQ. V shed 1 base, J shed 0 bases, and the junction held 2 bases outside the gene matches. The CDR3 runs 16 residues. CDR3 region: CASSLYSGGSYNEQFF. In DNA, the CDR3 is TGCGCCAGCAGCTTGTATAGCGGGGGCTCCTACAATGAGCAGTTCTTC.

The chain couples TRBV7-3 to TRBJ2-1; 9 positions match TRBD2. V was clipped by 5 bases and J by 4 bases; unmatched bases: 6. Per germline, CDR1 SGHTA and CDR2 FQGTGA. The CDR3 contains 15 residues. Here the CDR3 reads CASSIVAGAYNEQFF. Written as DNA, the CDR3 is TGTGCCAGCAGCATAGTAGCGGGGGCATACAATGAGCAGTTCTTC. Supplemented by reference TRBV7-3 and TRBJ2-1, the full variable domain reads GAGVSQTPSNKVTEKGKYVELRCDPISGHTALYWYRQSLGQGPEFLIYFQGTGAADDSGLPNDRFFAVRPEGSVSTLKIQRTERGDSAVYLCASSIVAGAYNEQFFGPGTRLTVL.

The V gene is TRBV11-3, the J gene TRBJ1-2, with a possible D match to TRBD1 (5 bases). Trimming cost V 6 bases and J 2 bases, with 13 bases left between them. The CDR3 has 14 amino acids. CDR1 SGHNT and CDR2 YENEEA come from the germline V gene. CDR3 loop: CASSRTRDNYGYTF. The CDR3 DNA is TGTGCCAGCAGTCGTACCCGGGACAACTATGGCTACACCTTC.

The chain uses TRBV21-1 and TRBJ2-7; the D segment call TRBD1 is taken from the table without a DNA check. TRBV21-1 is assigned pseudogene status. The CDR3 spans 14 residues. CDR3 sequence reads: CASSNPQGPYEQYF. For the CDR3, the DNA is TGTGCCAGCAGCAATCCACAGGGACCCTACGAGCAGTACTTC.

This sequence joins TRBV4-2 and TRBJ2-7; 12 nucleotides match TRBD2. Germline assignment: CDR1 LGHNA and CDR2 YNFKEQ. The CDR3 consists of 17 residues. With V trimmed by 3 bases and J by 3 bases, 9 bases remained unmatched. The CDR3 sequence: CASSQYQLAGGHYEQYF. CDR3 DNA: TGTGCCAGCAGCCAGTACCAACTAGCGGGGGGCCACTACGAGCAGTACTTC.

This clone has only one observation. CDR3 DNA: TGTGCCAGCAGCTCGAGAGCTAACTATGGCTACACCTTC. Translating it yields CASSSRANYGYTF. The genes are TRBV7-2 and TRBJ1-2, with no clear D. Germline lookup yields CDR1 SGHTA and CDR2 FQGNSA. Trimming pared 4 bases from V and 0 bases from J, leaving 6 bases between. The CDR3 totals 13 residues.

CDR3 loop: CASSLDSQRGNEQFF. CDR3 bases: TGTGCCAGCAGCTTAGACTCTCAGAGGGGCAATGAGCAGTTCTTC. V usage is TRBV7-9 and J usage is TRBJ2-1; tentatively, D is TRBD1 or TRBD2 (5 bases each). V lost 1 base, J lost 6 bases, and 13 bases lay in between. CDR3 length: 15 amino acids. CDR1 and CDR2 (germline): SEHNR, FQNEAQ (reference sequence).

This rearrangement joins TRBV5-1 to TRBJ1-6, with a weak D call TRBD1 (6 bases). This CDR3 has 14 amino acids. Trimming took off 3 bases at V and 14 bases at J, with 18 bases between the two ends. Germline-derived CDR1 and CDR2 are SGHRS and YFSETQ. CDR3 loop: CASSSPGANAALHF. The CDR3 DNA reads TGCGCCAGCAGCTCCCCGGGGGCGAACGCTGCCCTCCACTTT.

This chain links TRBV6-4 with TRBJ1-1; D possibly corresponds to TRBD1 (6 bases). The CDR3 loop spans 16 amino acids. Deletions cut 3 bases from V and 12 bases from J, with 26 bases between. Germline CDR1 and CDR2: MRHNA and SNTAGT. CDR3 amino acids: CASSDGGRGRPLETFF. CDR3 coding DNA: TGTGCCAGCAGTGATGGGGGCCGAGGCAGGCCCCTCGAGACTTTCTTT.

The rearrangement joins TRBV19 to TRBJ2-5, with D perhaps given as TRBD1 or TRBD2 (5 bases each). V was trimmed by 7 bases and J by 4 bases, leaving 13 bases between them. CDR1 is LNHDA, CDR2 SQIVND, per germline (reference sequence). This CDR3 contains 13 residues. The CDR3 is CASTGTDRETQYF. CDR3 nucleotides: TGTGCCAGTACGGGGACGGACCGAGAGACCCAGTACTTC.

The chain carries TRBV6-5 and TRBJ1-6; D is uncertain. In germline, CDR1 is MNHEY, CDR2 SVGAGI. This CDR3 has 15 residues. Trimming left V 6 bases short and J 9 bases short, with 18 bases between. CDR3 sequence reads: CASRKDMSVTSPLHF. The CDR3 DNA is TGTGCCAGCAGGAAAGATATGTCAGTTACTTCACCCCTCCACTTT.

The chain uses TRBV21-1 and TRBJ1-5. TRBV21-1 has pseudogene status. The CDR3 is 19 amino acids. CDR3 sequence: CASSKVRQLGAEGNQPQHF. The CDR3 DNA is TGTGCCAGCAGCAAAGTACGGCAACTCGGTGCGGAGGGCAATCAGCCCCAGCATTTT.

This chain joins TRBV30 and TRBJ2-1, with D perhaps TRBD2 (5 bases). CDR1 is GTSNPN and CDR2 is SVGIG in the germline V gene (reference sequence). This CDR3 is 12 amino acids long. V was pared by 0 bases and J by 9 bases, with 9 bases between. DNA of the CDR3: TGTGCCTGGAGTGTAGCGGCTTTTGAGCAGTTCTTC. Translated: CAWSVAAFEQFF.

V usage is TRBV7-9 and J usage is TRBJ2-2, with 8 bases fitting TRBD1. V lost 0 bases, J lost 6 bases, and 9 bases stayed unmatched. Germline values: CDR1 SEHNR, CDR2 FQNEAQ (reference sequence). The CDR3 contains 17 residues. The CDR3 DNA reads TGTGCCAGCAGCTTAGCTTCCGGGACAGGATTCGCCGGGGAGCTGTTTTTT. This encodes CASSLASGTGFAGELFF. Drawing the rest from reference TRBV7-9 and TRBJ2-2, the complete variable domain is DTGVSQNPRHKITKRGQNVTFRCDPISEHNRLYWYRQTLGQGPEFLTYFQNEAQLEKSRLLSDRFSAERPKGSFSTLEIQRTEQGDSAMYLCASSLASGTGFAGELFFGEGSRLTVL.

The chain couples TRBV6-5 to TRBJ2-7, with a tentative D call TRBD1 (5 bases). CDR1 and CDR2 from the germline V gene are MNHEY and SVGAGI. This CDR3 comprises 13 residues. The V end was cut by 5 bases, the J end by 6 bases, with 14 bases between. The CDR3 sequence is CASSIGRAGEQYF. CDR3 DNA: TGTGCCAGCAGTATCGGCAGGGCTGGCGAGCAGTACTTC.

This clone showed up just once. This chain uses TRBV11-3 with TRBJ2-7; 11 bases fit TRBD1. The ends lost 5 bases at V and 5 bases at J; junction bases unmatched: 11. CDR1 is SGHNT and CDR2 is YENEEA in the germline V gene. The CDR3 length is 16 residues. The CDR3 nucleotides read TGTGCCAGCAGCCCTAAGGGGGACAGGGGGGTCCACGAGCAGTACTTC. This sequence encodes CASSPKGDRGVHEQYF.

The J gene is TRBJ2-3, the V gene TRBV3-1 (or the pseudogene TRBV3-2), with TRBD1 as a possible D gene (6 bases). The CDR3 covers 17 residues. V gave up 3 bases and J gave up 1 base, with 17 bases separating them. In germline, CDR1 is LGHDT, CDR2 YNNKEL (reference sequence). The CDR3 bases are TGTGCCAGCAGCCAGAGGATTACAGGGTTCCGCACAGATACGCAGTATTTT. The encoded protein is CASSQRITGFRTDTQYF.

V usage is TRBV5-1 and J usage is TRBJ1-2; 7 nucleotides match TRBD1. The CDR3 runs to 15 residues. Per germline, CDR1 SGHRS and CDR2 YFSETQ. The V and J ends lost 4 bases and 0 bases, in that order; junction bases with no gene match: 6. The DNA for the CDR3 is TGCGCCAGCAGCCAGCCGACAGGGACTAACTATGGCTACACCTTC. Translated, it gives CASSQPTGTNYGYTF.

The chain joins TRBV7-8 to TRBJ2-7; tentatively, D is TRBD2 (6 bases). Germline CDR1 is SGHVS and CDR2 is FQNEAQ. V dropped 1 base and J dropped 3 bases, with 13 bases sitting between them. The CDR3 is made up of 15 amino acids. The CDR3 protein is CASSLVPRGSYEQYF. Written as DNA, the CDR3 is TGTGCCAGCAGCTTAGTCCCGCGGGGAAGCTACGAGCAGTACTTC.

The sample holds one count of this clone. The chain couples TRBV28 to TRBJ2-7; 7 bases match TRBD1. The J segment lost 0 bases and the V segment lost 4 bases, leaving 3 bases of the junction unmatched. This CDR3 is 14 amino acids long. Per germline, CDR1 MDHEN and CDR2 SYDVKM. The CDR3 protein is CASSYGQVSYEQYF. Written as DNA, the CDR3 is TGTGCCAGCAGTTACGGACAGGTCTCCTACGAGCAGTACTTC.

The chain is built from TRBV7-2 and TRBJ1-1, with 7 bases matching TRBD1. Germline lookup yields CDR1 SGHTA and CDR2 FQGNSA. This CDR3 comprises 16 residues. With V trimmed by 1 base and J by 3 bases, 8 bases remained unmatched. The CDR3 protein is CASSLGFRDSYTEAFF. The CDR3 DNA follows: TGTGCCAGCAGCTTAGGATTCCGGGACAGCTACACTGAAGCTTTCTTT.

The V call is TRBV24-1, the J call TRBJ1-4; D remains unclear. Germline V gene data show CDR1 as KGHDR and CDR2 as SFDVKD. The CDR3 length is 13 residues. The CDR3 loop reads CASGSGSNEKLFF. The CDR3 nucleotides read TGTGCTTCCGGATCGGGATCTAATGAAAAACTGTTTTTT.

The rearrangement joins TRBV19 to TRBJ2-3; possibly TRBD1 for D (5 bases). The germline V gene has CDR1 LNHDA and CDR2 SQIVND (reference sequence). The V end lost 3 bases, the J end lost 2 bases, and 15 bases lay between the germline ends. The CDR3 has 16 amino acids. CDR3: CASSINFKGPTDTQYF. The DNA for the CDR3 is TGTGCCAGTAGTATCAACTTCAAGGGGCCCACAGATACGCAGTATTTT.

This clone has a handful of counts. This chain joins TRBV9 and TRBJ1-2; TRBD1 matches 7 bases. Germline-derived CDR1 and CDR2 are SGDLS and YYNGEE. Trimming cost V 4 bases and J 8 bases; bases outside gene matches: 17. The CDR3 loop spans 16 amino acids. The CDR3 bases are TGTGCCAGCAGCCTCACACTTTTAGGGGGCGCAGGAGGCTACACCTTC. It codes for CASSLTLLGGAGGYTF. Full variable domain (missing parts from reference TRBV9 and TRBJ1-2): DSGVTQTPKHLITATGQRVTLRCSPRSGDLSVYWYQQSLDQGLQFLIQYYNGEERAKGNILERFSAQQFPDLHSELNLSSLELGDSALYFCASSLTLLGGAGGYTFGSGTRLTVV.

The chain couples TRBV7-6 to TRBJ2-3; tentatively, D is TRBD1 (5 bases). CDR1 SGHVS and CDR2 FNYEAQ come from the germline V gene. The CDR3 totals 16 residues. V shed 1 base and J shed 4 bases, with 15 bases lying between them. The CDR3 region is CASSLEVSPRADTQYF. In nucleotides, the CDR3 is TGTGCCAGCAGCTTAGAAGTTTCCCCCAGGGCAGATACGCAGTATTTT.

The chain uses TRBV3-1 (or the pseudogene TRBV3-2) and TRBJ2-3; no clear D. The ends were cut back, 8 bases at V and 5 bases at J, with 8 bases in the middle. The CDR3 has 11 residues. The germline CDR1 and CDR2 sequences are LGHDT and YNNKEL (reference sequence). The CDR3 is CASPKGDTQYF. The CDR3 DNA reads as TGTGCCAGCCCAAAGGGAGATACGCAGTATTTT.

The chain combines TRBV28 with TRBJ1-5; the D gene is possibly TRBD1 (5 bases). Germline V gives CDR1 MDHEN, CDR2 SYDVKM. V was shortened by 6 bases and J by 3 bases, with 15 bases between the two germline ends. The CDR3 contains 15 residues. CDR3 bases: TGTGCCAGCAGCCCCGCAGGGCCGATCAATCAGCCCCAGCATTTT. This sequence encodes CASSPAGPINQPQHF.

This chain uses TRBV7-2 with TRBJ2-2; 12 bases are shared with TRBD2. The CDR3 is made up of 17 amino acids. Germline CDR1 and CDR2: SGHTA and FQGNSA. J gave up 3 bases and V 5 bases, and 7 bases lay outside the gene matches. DNA for the CDR3: TGTGCCAGCAGCCCTAAACGACTAGCGGGGGACACCGGGGAGCTGTTTTTT. Amino acid sequence: CASSPKRLAGDTGELFF.

The chain employs TRBV2 and TRBJ2-2; D unresolved. The CDR3 is 15 amino acids. The ends were cut back, 4 bases at V and 1 base at J, with 10 bases in the middle. Germline lookup yields CDR1 SNHLY and CDR2 FYNNEI. The CDR3 coding sequence is TGTGCCAGCAGTGGAATTGGCAGGAACACCGGGGAGCTGTTTTTT. Encoded protein: CASSGIGRNTGELFF. The complete variable domain, with remaining parts taken from reference TRBV2 and TRBJ2-2, reads EPEVTQTPSHQVTQMGQEVILRCVPISNHLYFYWYRQILGQKVEFLVSFYNNEISEKSEIFDDQFSVERPDGSNFTLKIRSTKLEDSAMYFCASSGIGRNTGELFFGEGSRLTVL.

The chain has TRBV4-1 and TRBJ2-1; the D gene is possibly TRBD2 (6 bases). Trimming cost V 0 bases and J 4 bases, with 10 bases left between them. The germline gives CDR1 MGHRA, CDR2 YSYEKL. The CDR3 sequence is 15 residues long. The CDR3 bases are TGCGCCAGCAGCCAAGAGGAGGGCGGATACAATGAGCAGTTCTTC. Protein product: CASSQEEGGYNEQFF.